The entry below describes one T cell receptor (beta chain). The antigen is undetermined. Each TCR library used 3500 ng of total RNA. For each CDR3 protein, TCRdb gives one entry from its re-call of the 5' RACE reads, without DNA. Recorded for this sample: about 380,000 distinct CDR3 sequences. The sample comes from a study of monozygotic twins with inflammatory bowel disease. Findings of the study overall: Support was lacking for any single strong IBD-associated signal or clonotype. Patients received differing immunosuppressive treatments, which may have added variability to their repertoires. No detectable difference in repertoire similarity separated concordant from discordant twins, possibly as a result of limited power.

There are 19 residues in the CDR3. Germline V gene sequence: CDR1 MGHRA, CDR2 YSYEKL. What was sequenced was blood. The receptor's source is a human donor with ulcerative colitis or Crohn's disease, or a healthy co-twin of an affected twin (not recorded which). The V call is TRBV4-1, the J call TRBJ2-3; TCRdb's assignment of TRBD2 cannot be checked, as there is no DNA. The CDR3 sequence: CASSQGLAGAPSSTDTQYF.